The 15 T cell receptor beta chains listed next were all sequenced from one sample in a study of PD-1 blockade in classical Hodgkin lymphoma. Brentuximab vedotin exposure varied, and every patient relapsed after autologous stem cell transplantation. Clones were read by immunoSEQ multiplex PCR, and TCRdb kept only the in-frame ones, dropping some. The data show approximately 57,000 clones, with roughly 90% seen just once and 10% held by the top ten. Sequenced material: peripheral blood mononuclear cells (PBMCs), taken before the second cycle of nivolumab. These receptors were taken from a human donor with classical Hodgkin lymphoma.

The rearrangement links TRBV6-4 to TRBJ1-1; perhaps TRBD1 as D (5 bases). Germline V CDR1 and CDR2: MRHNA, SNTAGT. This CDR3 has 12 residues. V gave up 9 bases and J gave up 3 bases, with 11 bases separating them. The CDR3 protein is CARISGYTEAFF. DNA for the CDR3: TGTGCCAGAATTTCAGGGTACACTGAAGCTTTCTTT.

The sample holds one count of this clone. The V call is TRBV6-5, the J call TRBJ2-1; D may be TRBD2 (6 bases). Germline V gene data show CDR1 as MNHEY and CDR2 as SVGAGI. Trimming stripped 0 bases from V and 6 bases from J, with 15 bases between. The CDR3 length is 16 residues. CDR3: CASSYSGGAYRNEQFF. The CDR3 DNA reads TGTGCCAGCAGTTACTCTGGAGGGGCCTACCGCAATGAGCAGTTCTTC.

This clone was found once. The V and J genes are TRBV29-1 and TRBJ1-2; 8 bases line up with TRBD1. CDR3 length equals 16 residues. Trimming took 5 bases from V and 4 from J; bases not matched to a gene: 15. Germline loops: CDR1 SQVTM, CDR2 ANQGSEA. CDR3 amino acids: CSVKPFRGPGGYGYTF. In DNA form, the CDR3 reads TGCAGCGTTAAGCCCTTCAGGGGGCCAGGTGGCTATGGCTACACCTTC. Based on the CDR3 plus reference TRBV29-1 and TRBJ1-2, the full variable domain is SAVISQKPSRDICQRGTSLTIQCQVDSQVTMMFWYRQQPGQSLTLIATANQGSEATYESGFVIDKFPISRPNLTFSTLTVSNMSPEDSSIYLCSVKPFRGPGGYGYTFGSGTRLTVV.

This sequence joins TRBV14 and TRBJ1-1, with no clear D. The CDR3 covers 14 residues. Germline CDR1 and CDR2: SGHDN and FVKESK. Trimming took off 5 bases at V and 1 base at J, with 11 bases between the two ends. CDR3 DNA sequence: TGTGCCAGCAGCAAACCGGGAGGGAACACTGAAGCTTTCTTT. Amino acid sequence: CASSKPGGNTEAFF. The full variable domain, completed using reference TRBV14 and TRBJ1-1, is EAGVTQFPSHSVIEKGQTVTLRCDPISGHDNLYWYRRVMGKEIKFLLHFVKESKQDESGMPNNRFLAERTGGTYSTLKVQPAELEDSGVYFCASSKPGGNTEAFFGQGTRLTVV.

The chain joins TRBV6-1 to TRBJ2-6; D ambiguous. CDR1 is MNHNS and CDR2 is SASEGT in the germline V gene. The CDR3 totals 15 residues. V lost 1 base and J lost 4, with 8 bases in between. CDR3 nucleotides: TGTGCCAGCAGTGAAGATTGGTCGGGGGCCAACGTCCTGACTTTC. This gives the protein CASSEDWSGANVLTF.

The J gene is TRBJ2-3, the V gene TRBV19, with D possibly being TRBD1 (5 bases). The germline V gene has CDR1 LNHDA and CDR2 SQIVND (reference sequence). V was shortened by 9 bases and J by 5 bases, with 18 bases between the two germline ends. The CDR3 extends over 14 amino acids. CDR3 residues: CASSTQGSGDTQYF. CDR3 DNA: TGTGCCAGCAGCACGCAGGGCAGTGGAGATACGCAGTATTTT.

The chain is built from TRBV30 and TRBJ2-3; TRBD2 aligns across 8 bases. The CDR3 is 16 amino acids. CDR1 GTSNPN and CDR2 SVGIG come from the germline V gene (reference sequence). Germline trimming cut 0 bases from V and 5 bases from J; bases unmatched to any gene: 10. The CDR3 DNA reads TGTGCCTGGAGTGTCCCGGGACTAGTTGATTTAGATACGCAGTATTTT. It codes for CAWSVPGLVDLDTQYF.

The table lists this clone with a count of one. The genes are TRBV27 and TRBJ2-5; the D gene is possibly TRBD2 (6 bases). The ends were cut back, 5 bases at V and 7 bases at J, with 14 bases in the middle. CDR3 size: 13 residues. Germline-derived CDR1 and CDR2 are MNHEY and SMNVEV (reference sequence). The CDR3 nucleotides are TGTGCCAGCAGTCAAGCCGGGGGAACGACCCAGTACTTC. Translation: CASSQAGGTTQYF.

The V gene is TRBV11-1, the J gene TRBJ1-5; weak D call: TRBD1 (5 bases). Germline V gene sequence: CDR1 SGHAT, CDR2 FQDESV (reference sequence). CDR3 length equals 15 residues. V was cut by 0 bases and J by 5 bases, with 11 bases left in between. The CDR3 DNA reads TGTGCCAGCAGCTTAGCGCGGCAGGGCCATCAGCCCCAGCATTTT. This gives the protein CASSLARQGHQPQHF.

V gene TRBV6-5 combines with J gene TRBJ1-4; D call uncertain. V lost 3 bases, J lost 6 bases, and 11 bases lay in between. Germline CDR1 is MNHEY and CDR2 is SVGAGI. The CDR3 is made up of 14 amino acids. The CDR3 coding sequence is TGTGCCAGCAGTTATTTTCCTGGGGATGAAAAACTGTTTTTT. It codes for CASSYFPGDEKLFF.

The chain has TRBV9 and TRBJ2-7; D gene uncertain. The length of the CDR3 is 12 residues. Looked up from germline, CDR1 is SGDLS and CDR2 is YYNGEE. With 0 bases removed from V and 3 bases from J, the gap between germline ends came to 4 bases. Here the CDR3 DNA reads TGTGCCAGCAGCGTAGAGGGCTACGAGCAGTACTTC. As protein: CASSVEGYEQYF.

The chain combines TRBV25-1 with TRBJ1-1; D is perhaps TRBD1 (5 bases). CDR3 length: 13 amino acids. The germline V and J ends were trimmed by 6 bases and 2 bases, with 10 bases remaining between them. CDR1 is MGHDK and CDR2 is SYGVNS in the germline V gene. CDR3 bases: TGTGCCAGCAGGGAAAGGGGTAACACTGAAGCTTTCTTT. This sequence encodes CASRERGNTEAFF.

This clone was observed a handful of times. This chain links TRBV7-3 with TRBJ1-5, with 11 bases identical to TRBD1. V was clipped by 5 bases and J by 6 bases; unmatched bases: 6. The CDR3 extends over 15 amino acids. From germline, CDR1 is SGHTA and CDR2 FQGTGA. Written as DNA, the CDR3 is TGTGCCAGCAGCACGGGACAGGGGGTGGGTCAGCCCCAGCATTTT. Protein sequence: CASSTGQGVGQPQHF.

The CDR3, as DNA: TGTGCCAGCAGTTGGACACCAAATCAGCCCCAGCATTTT. Translation gives CASSWTPNQPQHF. The chain recombines TRBV28 with TRBJ1-5, with a weak D call TRBD1 (5 bases). V lost 4 bases and J lost 4, with 8 bases in between. The CDR3 consists of 13 residues. Looked up from germline, CDR1 is MDHEN and CDR2 is SYDVKM.

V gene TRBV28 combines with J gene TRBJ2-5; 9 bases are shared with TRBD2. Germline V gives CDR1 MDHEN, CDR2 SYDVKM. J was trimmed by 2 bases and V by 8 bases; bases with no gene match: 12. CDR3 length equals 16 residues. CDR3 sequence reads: CASLQRGSGSQETQYF. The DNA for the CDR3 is TGTGCCAGCCTCCAACGGGGTAGCGGGAGTCAAGAGACCCAGTACTTC.